This TCR beta chain came from a study of cytomegalovirus exposure and HLA in healthy donors. Study-wide results and limits: Whilst most TCR sequences proved rare, a subset of public TCRs occurred across many donors. Testing in vitro showed a few CMV-associated chains specific for CMV antigens. The investigators catalogued under 200 TCR beta chains as cytomegalovirus-associated.

This clone was seen only a few times. Its antigen is undetermined. TCRdb keeps only in-frame clones here, not all; method: immunoSEQ multiplex PCR. The profile shows about 330,000 clones, approximately 90% of them singletons. This TCR was recovered from a woman under 30 in good health and CMV-seronegative. Sequenced input: PBMCs.

CDR3: CSAGRGDTIYF. The CDR3 nucleotides are TGCAGTGCTGGCAGGGGTGACACCATATATTTT. The chain is built from TRBV20-1 and TRBJ1-3; tentatively, D is TRBD1 (6 bases). The CDR3 spans 11 residues. Germline V gene data show CDR1 as DFQATT and CDR2 as SNEGSKA (reference sequence). V was pared by 5 bases and J by 8 bases, with 10 bases between.